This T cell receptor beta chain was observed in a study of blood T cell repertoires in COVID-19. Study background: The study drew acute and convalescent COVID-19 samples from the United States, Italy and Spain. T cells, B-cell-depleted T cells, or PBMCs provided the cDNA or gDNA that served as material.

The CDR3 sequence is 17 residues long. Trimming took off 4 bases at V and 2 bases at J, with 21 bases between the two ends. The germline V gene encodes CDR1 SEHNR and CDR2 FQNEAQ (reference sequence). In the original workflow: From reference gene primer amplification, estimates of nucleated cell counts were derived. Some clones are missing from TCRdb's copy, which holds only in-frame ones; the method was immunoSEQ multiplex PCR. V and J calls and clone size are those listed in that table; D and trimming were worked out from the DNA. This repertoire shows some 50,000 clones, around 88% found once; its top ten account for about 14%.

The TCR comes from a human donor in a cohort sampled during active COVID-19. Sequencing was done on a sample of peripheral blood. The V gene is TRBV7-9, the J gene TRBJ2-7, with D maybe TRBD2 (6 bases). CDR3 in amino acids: CASSSRGTGVGTYEQYF. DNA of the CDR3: TGTGCCAGCAGCTCCCGCGGGACCGGGGTGGGGACCTACGAGCAGTACTTC.